This T cell receptor (beta chain) came from a study of blood T cell repertoires in COVID-19. Study details: Samples came from the United States, Italy and Spain, spanning acute and convalescent COVID-19. PBMCs, B-cell-depleted T cells, or T cells provided the cDNA or gDNA that made up the material.

Authors' analysis steps: From reference gene primer amplification, estimates of nucleated cell counts were derived. The repertoire was sequenced with immunoSEQ multiplex PCR; TCRdb's copy has only in-frame clones and lacks some. The DNA was the basis for D and trimming; V, J and clone size are from that table. The sample holds 250,000 to 350,000 clones, around nine tenths seen once. CDR1 is ENHRY and CDR2 is SYGVKD in the germline V gene. V shed 5 bases and J 5 bases; nucleotides not matched to a gene: 11. This CDR3 contains 15 residues. This rearrangement joins TRBV10-3 to TRBJ1-1; 7 bases match TRBD1. This receptor was taken from a woman between 50 and 59 years old with active or convalescent COVID-19. Sequencing input: peripheral blood. The CDR3, as DNA: TGTGCCATCAGTTCCCGACAGGGTAATTGGACTGAAGCTTTCTTT. This sequence encodes CAISSRQGNWTEAFF.